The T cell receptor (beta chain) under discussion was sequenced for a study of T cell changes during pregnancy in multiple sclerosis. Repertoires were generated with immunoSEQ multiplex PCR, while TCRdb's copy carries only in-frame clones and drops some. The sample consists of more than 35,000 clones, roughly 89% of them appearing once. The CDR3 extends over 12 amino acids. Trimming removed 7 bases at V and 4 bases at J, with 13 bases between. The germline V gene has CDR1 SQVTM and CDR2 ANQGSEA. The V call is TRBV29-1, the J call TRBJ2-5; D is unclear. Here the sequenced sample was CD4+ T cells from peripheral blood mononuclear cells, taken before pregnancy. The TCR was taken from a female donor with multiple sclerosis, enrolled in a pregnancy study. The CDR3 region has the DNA TGCAGCGGTGGGCCTTTATTAGAGACCCAGTACTTC. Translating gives CSGGPLLETQYF.